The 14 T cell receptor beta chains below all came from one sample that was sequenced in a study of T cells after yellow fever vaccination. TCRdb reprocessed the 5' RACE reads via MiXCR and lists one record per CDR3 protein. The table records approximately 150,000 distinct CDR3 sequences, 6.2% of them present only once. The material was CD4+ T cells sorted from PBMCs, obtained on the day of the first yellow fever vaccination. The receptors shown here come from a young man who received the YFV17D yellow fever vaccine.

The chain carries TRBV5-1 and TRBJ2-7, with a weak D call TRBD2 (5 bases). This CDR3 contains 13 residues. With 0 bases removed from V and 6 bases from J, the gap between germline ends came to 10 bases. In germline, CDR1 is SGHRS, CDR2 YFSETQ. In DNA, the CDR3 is TGCGCCAGCAGCTTGGATCGGGGAAGCGAGCAGTACGTC. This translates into CASSLDRGSEQYV.

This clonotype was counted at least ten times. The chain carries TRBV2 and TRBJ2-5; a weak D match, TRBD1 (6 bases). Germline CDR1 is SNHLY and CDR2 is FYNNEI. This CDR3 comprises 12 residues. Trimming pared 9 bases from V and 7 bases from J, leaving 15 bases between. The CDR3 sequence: CARQGQGGTQYF. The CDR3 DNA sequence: TGTGCCAGACAGGGCCAAGGCGGGACCCAGTACTTC.

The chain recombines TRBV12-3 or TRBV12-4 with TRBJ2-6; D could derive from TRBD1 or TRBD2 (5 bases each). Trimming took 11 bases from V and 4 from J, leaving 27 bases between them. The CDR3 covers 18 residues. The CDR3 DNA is TGTGCCTGCATCTTCTCCCGGGGCAACCGTCCGGGGGCCAACGTCCTGACTTTC. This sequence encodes CACIFSRGNRPGANVLTF.

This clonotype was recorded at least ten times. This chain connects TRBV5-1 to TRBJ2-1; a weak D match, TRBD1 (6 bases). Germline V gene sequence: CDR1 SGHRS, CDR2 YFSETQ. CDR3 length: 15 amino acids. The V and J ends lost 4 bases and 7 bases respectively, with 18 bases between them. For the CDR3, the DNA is TGCGCCAGCAGCCCCCGGACAGATCTGAGGAATGAGCAGTTCTTC. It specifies CASSPRTDLRNEQFF.

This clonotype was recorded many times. The CDR3, as DNA: TGTGCCAGCAGCCGCGAAGGGGGGATAGGGGAGCAGTACGTC. Its protein product is CASSREGGIGEQYV. The rearrangement links TRBV7-9 to TRBJ2-7, with D possibly called TRBD1 or TRBD2 (6 bases each). The V and J ends lost 5 bases and 7 bases respectively, with 18 bases between them. The germline V gene has CDR1 SEHNR and CDR2 FQNEAQ (reference sequence). The CDR3 loop spans 14 amino acids.

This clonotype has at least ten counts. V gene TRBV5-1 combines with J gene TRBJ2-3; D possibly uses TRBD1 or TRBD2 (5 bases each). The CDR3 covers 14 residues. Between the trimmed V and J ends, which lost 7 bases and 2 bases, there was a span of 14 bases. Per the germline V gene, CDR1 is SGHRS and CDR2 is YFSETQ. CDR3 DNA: TGCGCCAGCCAAGAGGGGCCAAACACAGATACGCAGTATTTT. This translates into CASQEGPNTDTQYF.

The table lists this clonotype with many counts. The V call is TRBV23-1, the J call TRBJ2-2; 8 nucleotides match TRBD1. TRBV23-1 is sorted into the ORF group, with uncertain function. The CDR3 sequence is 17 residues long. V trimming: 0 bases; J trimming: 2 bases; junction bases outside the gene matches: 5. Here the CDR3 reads CASSQSEDRENTGELFF. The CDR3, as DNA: TGCGCCAGCAGTCAATCAGAGGACAGGGAAAACACCGGGGAGCTGTTTTTT.

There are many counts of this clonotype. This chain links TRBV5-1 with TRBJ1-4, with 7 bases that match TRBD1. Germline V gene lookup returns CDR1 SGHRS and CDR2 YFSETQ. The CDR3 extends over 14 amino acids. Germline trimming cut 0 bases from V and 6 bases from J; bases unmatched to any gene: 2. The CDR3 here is CASSLEGADEKLFF. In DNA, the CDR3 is TGCGCCAGCAGCTTGGAGGGGGCCGATGAAAAACTGTTTTTT. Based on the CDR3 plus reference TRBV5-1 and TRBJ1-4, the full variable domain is KAGVTQTPRYLIKTRGQQVTLSCSPISGHRSVSWYQQTPGQGLQFLFEYFSETQRNKGNFPGRFSGRQFSNSRSEMNVSTLELGDSALYLCASSLEGADEKLFFGSGTQLSVL.

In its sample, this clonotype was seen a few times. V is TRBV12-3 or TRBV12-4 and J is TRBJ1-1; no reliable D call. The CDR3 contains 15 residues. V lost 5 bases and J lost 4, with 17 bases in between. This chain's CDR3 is CASSHPGPPTTEAFF. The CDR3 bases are TGTGCCAGCAGTCATCCGGGCCCCCCTACCACTGAAGCTTTCTTT.

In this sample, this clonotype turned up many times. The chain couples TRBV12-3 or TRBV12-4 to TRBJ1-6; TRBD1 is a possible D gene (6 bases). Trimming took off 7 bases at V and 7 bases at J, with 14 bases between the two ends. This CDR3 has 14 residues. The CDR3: CASTLQGGNSPLHF. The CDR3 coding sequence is TGTGCCAGCACCCTCCAAGGGGGGAATTCACCCCTCCACTTT.

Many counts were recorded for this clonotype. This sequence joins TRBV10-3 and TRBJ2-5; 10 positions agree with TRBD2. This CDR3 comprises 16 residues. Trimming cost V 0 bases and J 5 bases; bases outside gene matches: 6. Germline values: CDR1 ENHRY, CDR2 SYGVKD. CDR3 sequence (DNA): TGTGCCATCAGTGAGTCGACTAGCGGGTTTTGGGAGACCCAGTACTTC. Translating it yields CAISESTSGFWETQYF.

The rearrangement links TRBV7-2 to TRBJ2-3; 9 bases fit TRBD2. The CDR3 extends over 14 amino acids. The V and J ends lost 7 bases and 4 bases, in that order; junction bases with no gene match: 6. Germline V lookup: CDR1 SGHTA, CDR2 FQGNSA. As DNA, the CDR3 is TGTGCCAGCAAGGCGGGGGGGGCCTCAGATACGCAGTATTTT. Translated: CASKAGGASDTQYF.

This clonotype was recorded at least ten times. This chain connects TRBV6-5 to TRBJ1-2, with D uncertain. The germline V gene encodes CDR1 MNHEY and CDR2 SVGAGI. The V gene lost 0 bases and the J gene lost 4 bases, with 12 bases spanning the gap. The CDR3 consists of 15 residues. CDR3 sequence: CASSYSEPLGYGYTF. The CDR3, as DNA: TGTGCCAGCAGTTACTCGGAACCTCTCGGCTATGGCTACACCTTC.

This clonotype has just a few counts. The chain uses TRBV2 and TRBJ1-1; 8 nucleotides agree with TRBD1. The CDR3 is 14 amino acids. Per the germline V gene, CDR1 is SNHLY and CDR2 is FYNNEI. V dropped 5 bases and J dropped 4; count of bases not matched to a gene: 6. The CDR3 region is CASSQQGVSTEAFF. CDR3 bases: TGTGCCAGCAGTCAACAGGGGGTTAGCACTGAAGCTTTCTTT.